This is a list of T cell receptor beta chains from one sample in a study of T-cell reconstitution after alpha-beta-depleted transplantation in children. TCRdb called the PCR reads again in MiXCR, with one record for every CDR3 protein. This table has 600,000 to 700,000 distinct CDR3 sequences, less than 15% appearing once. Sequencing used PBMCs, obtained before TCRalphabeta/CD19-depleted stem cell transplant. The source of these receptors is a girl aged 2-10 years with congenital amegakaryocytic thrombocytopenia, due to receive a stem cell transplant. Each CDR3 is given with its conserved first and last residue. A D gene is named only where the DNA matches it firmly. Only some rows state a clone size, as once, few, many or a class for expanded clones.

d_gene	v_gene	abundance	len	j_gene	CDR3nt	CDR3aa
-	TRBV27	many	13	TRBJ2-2	TGTGCCAGCAGTTTATTTCAACCCGGGGAGCTGTTTTTT	CASSLFQPGELFF
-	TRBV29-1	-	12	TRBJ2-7	TGCAGCGCGACATTAAATTCCTACGAGCAGTACTTC	CSATLNSYEQYF
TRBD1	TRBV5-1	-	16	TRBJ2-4	TGCGCCAGCAGCCCGAAAACGGACAGGGGAAAAAACATTCAGTACTTC	CASSPKTDRGKNIQYF
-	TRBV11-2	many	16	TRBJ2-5	TGTGCCAGCAGCCCAGAGGTCCCAGGGTATGAAGAGACCCAGTACTTC	CASSPEVPGYEETQYF
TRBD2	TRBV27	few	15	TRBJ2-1	TGTGCCAGCAGGAGACTAGCGGGAACCTACAATGAGCAGTTCTTC	CASRRLAGTYNEQFF
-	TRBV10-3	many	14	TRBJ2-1	TGTGCCATCAGATCCTGGACAGAAGGTAATGAGCAGTTCTTC	CAIRSWTEGNEQFF
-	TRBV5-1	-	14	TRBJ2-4	TGCGCCAGCAGCTTGACAGGAACAGCGGACATTCAGTACTTC	CASSLTGTADIQYF
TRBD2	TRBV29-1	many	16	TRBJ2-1	TGCAGCGGAGCGGGGCTAGCGGACCTCGAGGGGAATGAGCAGTTCTTC	CSGAGLADLEGNEQFF
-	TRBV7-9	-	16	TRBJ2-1	TGTGCCAGCAGCCCTCAGACCGGGAGCTCCTACAATGAGCAGTTCTTC	CASSPQTGSSYNEQFF
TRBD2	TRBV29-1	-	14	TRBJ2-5	TGCAGCGTAGCCGTGGCGGGAGGAAGGGAGACCCAGTACTTC	CSVAVAGGRETQYF
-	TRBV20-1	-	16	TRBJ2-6	TGCAGTGCTTGGATCCGGGGCCGTAGTGGGGCCAACGTCCTGACTTTC	CSAWIRGRSGANVLTF
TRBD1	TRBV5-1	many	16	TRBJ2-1	TGCGCCAGCTCTACCGAGGGGGCTGTCTCCTACAATGAGCAGTTCTTC	CASSTEGAVSYNEQFF
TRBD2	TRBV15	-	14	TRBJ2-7	TGTGCCACCAGCAGCGGACTAGCTGGTTACGAGCAGTACTTC	CATSSGLAGYEQYF
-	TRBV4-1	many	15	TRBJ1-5	TGCGCCAGCAGCCAAGGAGCAGGGTGGGTTCAGCCCCAGCATTTT	CASSQGAGWVQPQHF
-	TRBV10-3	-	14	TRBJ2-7	TGTGCCATCAGTGATAACACAGGAGGGTACGAGCAGTACTTC	CAISDNTGGYEQYF
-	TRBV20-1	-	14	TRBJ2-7	TGCAGTGCTACAGGACGTACGAGCTCCTACGAGCAGTACTTC	CSATGRTSSYEQYF
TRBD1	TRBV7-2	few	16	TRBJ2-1	TGTGCCAGCAGCTCCCAAGGGACAGGGGTCAGCAATGAGCAGTTCTTC	CASSSQGTGVSNEQFF
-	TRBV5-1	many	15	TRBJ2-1	TGCGCCAGCAGCTTGGGGGGGTCGTGGTACAATGAGCAGTTCTTC	CASSLGGSWYNEQFF
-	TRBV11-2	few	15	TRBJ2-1	TGTGCCAGCAGCTTACGTAGTAGGTTTTACAATGAGCAGTTCTTC	CASSLRSRFYNEQFF
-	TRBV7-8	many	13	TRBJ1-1	TGTGCCAGCAGCTTAGGGCGCTATCTTGAAGCTTTCTTT	CASSLGRYLEAFF
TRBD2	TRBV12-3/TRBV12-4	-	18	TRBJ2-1	TGTGCCTTCTGTTTAGGGACTAGCGGATTCAGGCCGTCCAATGAGCAGTTCTTC	CAFCLGTSGFRPSNEQFF
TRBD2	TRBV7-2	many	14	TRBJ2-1	TGTGCCAGTCGGGCGGGCGGGAGGTACAATGAGCAGTTCTTC	CASRAGGRYNEQFF
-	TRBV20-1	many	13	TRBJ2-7	TGCAGTGCTAGAGCGGGAGAACCATACGAGCAGTACTTC	CSARAGEPYEQYF
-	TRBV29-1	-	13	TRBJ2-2	TGCAGCGTTAGGTCTCCGTCTTCCGGGGAGCTGTTTTTT	CSVRSPSSGELFF
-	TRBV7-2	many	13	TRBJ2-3	TGTGCCAGCAGCCAAAGCGGGACAGATACGCAGTATTTT	CASSQSGTDTQYF
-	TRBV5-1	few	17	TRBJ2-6	TGCGCCAGCAGCTTGTCATCTGTTGTGGGGTGGGCCAACGTCCTGACTTTC	CASSLSSVVGWANVLTF
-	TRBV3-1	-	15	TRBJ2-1	TGTGCCAGCAGCCAAGAAGTCCTGAGTTACAATGAGCAGTTCTTC	CASSQEVLSYNEQFF
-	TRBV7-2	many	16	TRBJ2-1	TGTGCCAGCAGTACTTTACCAGGGGCAACATACAATGAGCAGTTCTTC	CASSTLPGATYNEQFF
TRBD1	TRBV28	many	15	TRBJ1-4	TGTGCCAGCAGTTTCCAGGGGGCAACTAATGAAAAACTGTTTTTT	CASSFQGATNEKLFF